This T cell receptor (beta chain) derives from a study of cytomegalovirus exposure and HLA in healthy donors. Study-level points and caveats: Evidence from a later analysis indicated that most CMV-associated TCR beta chains looked HLA-restricted.

As to this clone: As yet, its antigen is unknown.

Use of 60 Vbeta and 13 Jbeta primers characterized the PCR. The repertoire was sequenced with immunoSEQ multiplex PCR; TCRdb's copy has only in-frame clones and lacks some. The table includes 90,000 to 120,000 clones, roughly three fifths detected once. Sequencing input: PBMCs. The sequence was collected from a man aged 25-40 years in good health and CMV-seropositive.

The CDR3 reads CASSLGGTGGFEQYF. The DNA of the CDR3 is TGTGCCAGCAGCTTAGGAGGGACAGGGGGTTTCGAGCAGTACTTC. This chain joins TRBV7-2 and TRBJ2-7; 11 bases fit TRBD1. The germline V gene has CDR1 SGHTA and CDR2 FQGNSA. With 1 base clipped from V and 6 bases from J, the junction kept 5 bases outside the gene matches. The CDR3 contains 15 residues. Filled out from reference TRBV7-2 and TRBJ2-7, the complete variable domain reads GAGVSQSPSNKVTEKGKDVELRCDPISGHTALYWYRQSLGQGLEFLIYFQGNSAPDKSGLPSDRFSAERTGGSVSTLTIQRTQQEDSAVYLCASSLGGTGGFEQYFGPGTRLTVT.